This T cell receptor beta chain was recorded in a study of blood T cell repertoires in COVID-19. About the study: Samples representing acute and convalescent COVID-19 were sourced from the United States, Italy and Spain.

The CDR3 has 12 amino acids. CDR1 is SGHNT, CDR2 YYREEE, per germline (reference sequence). V dropped 6 bases and J dropped 4 bases, with 7 bases sitting between them. Methods used by the authors: By means of reference gene primer amplification, nucleated cell counts were estimated. The method was immunoSEQ multiplex PCR; TCRdb's version includes in-frame clones alone and lacks a portion of them. Clone size and the V and J calls come from that table; the DNA yielded D and trimming. The sample includes tens of thousands of clones, about nine tenths of them seen just once. This sequence originates from a man in his 60s with active COVID-19. The chain employs TRBV5-4 and TRBJ2-2; D remains unclear. The specimen was peripheral blood. The CDR3 here is CASTPGTGELFF. CDR3 nucleotide sequence: TGTGCCAGCACCCCGGGCACCGGGGAGCTGTTTTTT.